These T cell receptor beta chains were read from a single sample in a study of human T cells and chemical hapten exposure. TCRdb redid the calling of the RACE reads with MiXCR, one entry per CDR3 protein. The sample comprises roughly 88,000 distinct CDR3 sequences, around 10% of which are singletons, and 3.6% rests with the top ten. Sequenced material: whole blood, taken in connection with sensitization to the hapten diphenylcyclopropenone (DPC). The receptor set was obtained from a woman between 40 and 55 years old with alopecia areata. Some clones in this sample may be carry-over from other donors' samples. Each CDR3 is given with its conserved first and last residue. The D gene is left open where the match is weak. The listing skips clone size in some rows; elsewhere it reads once, few, many or a size class.

15	TRBV3-1	.	few	TRBJ2-3	TGTGCCAGCAGTTACACTAGGGTGAGCACAGATACGCAGTATTTT	CASSYTRVSTDTQYF
14	TRBV7-2	TRBD2	many	TRBJ2-2	TGTGCCAGCAGCGCCCGCGGGGGGGCCGGGGAGCTGTTTTTT	CASSARGGAGELFF
16	TRBV4-3	.	few	TRBJ1-2	TGCGCCAGCAGCCAAGAAACGGGGGCAGGAAACTATGGCTACACCTTC	CASSQETGAGNYGYTF
15	TRBV12-3/TRBV12-4	TRBD1	many	TRBJ2-1	TGTGCCAGCAGTTTCGACAGGGGCCCCTACAATGAGCAGTTCTTC	CASSFDRGPYNEQFF
14	TRBV6-5	TRBD1	few	TRBJ2-5	TGTGCCAGCAGTTACTCCGGGACAGCGGAGACCCAGTACTTC	CASSYSGTAETQYF
16	TRBV11-2	TRBD1	many	TRBJ1-2	TGTGCCAGCAGCGCTGACCGGACAGGGGGCGAATATGGCTACACCTTC	CASSADRTGGEYGYTF
14	TRBV3-1	.	.	TRBJ2-3	TGTGCCAGCAGCCCCGGGTACAGCACAGATACGCAGTATTTT	CASSPGYSTDTQYF
15	TRBV18	TRBD1	few	TRBJ1-5	TGTGCCAGCTCACCTAACAGGGGTTCAGGGGAGCCCCAGCATTTT	CASSPNRGSGEPQHF
19	TRBV6-5	TRBD2	.	TRBJ2-2	TGTGCCAGCAGTTACAAGGGACTAGCGGGGGGCCCGAGGACCGGGGAGCTGTTTTTT	CASSYKGLAGGPRTGELFF
16	TRBV18	TRBD1	.	TRBJ1-2	TGTGCCAGCTCACGCGTGGAAGGGGGCTTGGACTATGGCTACACCTTC	CASSRVEGGLDYGYTF
15	TRBV6-4	TRBD1	many	TRBJ1-1	TGTGCCAGCAGCACAGGGGGCGCCGGGAACACTGAAGCTTTCTTT	CASSTGGAGNTEAFF
14	TRBV20-1	.	many	TRBJ1-5	TGCAGTGCTAGGCGTCCTAATAGCAATCAGCCCCAGCATTTT	CSARRPNSNQPQHF
16	TRBV7-2	TRBD1	many	TRBJ2-5	TGTGCCAGCAGCTTACCGGACAGGGCGCTCCAAGAGACCCAGTACTTC	CASSLPDRALQETQYF
12	TRBV6-6	.	.	TRBJ2-3	TGTGCCAGTTCGAGGACGGCGGATACGCAGTATTTT	CASSRTADTQYF
15	TRBV7-2	.	.	TRBJ2-7	TGTGCCAGCAGCTTAGCGGGGGGAAGCTCCTACGAGCAGTACTTC	CASSLAGGSSYEQYF
18	TRBV15	.	many	TRBJ2-2	TGTGCCACCAGCAGAGATCGTGGCGGGGCTACGTTCCCCGGGGAGCTGTTTTTT	CATSRDRGGATFPGELFF
17	TRBV28	.	many	TRBJ2-2	TGTGCCACATCGGGCAGAAGGTGGCAGACCTCCACCGGGGAGCTGTTTTTT	CATSGRRWQTSTGELFF
13	TRBV7-6	TRBD2	.	TRBJ2-1	TGTGCCAGCAGCTTAAGACTAGCTGGTGAGCAGTTCTTC	CASSLRLAGEQFF